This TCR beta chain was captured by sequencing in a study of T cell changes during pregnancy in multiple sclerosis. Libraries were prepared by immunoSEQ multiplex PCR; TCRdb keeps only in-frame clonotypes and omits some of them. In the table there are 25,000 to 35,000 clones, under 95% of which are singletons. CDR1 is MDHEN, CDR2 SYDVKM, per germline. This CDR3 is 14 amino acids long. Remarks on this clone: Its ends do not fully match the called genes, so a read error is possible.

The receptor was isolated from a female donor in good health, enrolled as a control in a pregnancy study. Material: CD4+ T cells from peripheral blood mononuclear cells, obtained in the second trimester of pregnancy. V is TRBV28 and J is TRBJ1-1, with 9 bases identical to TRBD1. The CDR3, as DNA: TGTGCCAGCAGTTTTAGTGACAGGGGGGGATCTAGGGGCTTT. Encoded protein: CASSFSDRGGSRGF.